This TCR beta chain was identified in a study of blood T cell repertoires in COVID-19. Study information: Some COVID-19 samples were acute and others convalescent; all came from the United States, Italy and Spain. The analysed material was cDNA or gDNA that came from T cells, B-cell-depleted T cells, or PBMCs.

CDR1 is GTSNPN and CDR2 is SVGIG in the germline V gene (reference sequence). This CDR3 region has 15 residues. V dropped 4 bases and J dropped 4 bases, with 19 bases sitting between them. In the original processing: Reference gene primer amplification gave estimated nucleated cell counts. This table comes from immunoSEQ multiplex PCR, and its TCRdb copy is limited to in-frame clones, with some not included. V and J calls and clone size are given by that table; D and trimming were obtained from the DNA. In the table there are 75,000 to 100,000 clones, about 75% of which are singletons. The chain recombines TRBV30 with TRBJ1-1, with no clear D. The sample consisted of peripheral blood. The TCR sequence derives from a woman of 80 years or more with acute or convalescent COVID-19. The DNA of the CDR3 is TGTGCCTGGACCGGAGGTCGTACGGGGTCCACTGAAGCTTTCTTT. Translated, it gives CAWTGGRTGSTEAFF.